These 27 T cell receptor beta chains originate from one sample sequenced in a study of blood T cells in healthy people across ages. A second PCR of about 7 to 11 cycles used a sample-barcoded 5' primer and a J-beta primer mix. MiXCR, applied by TCRdb to the 5' RACE reads, yields one record per CDR3 protein. The sample has roughly 650,000 distinct CDR3 sequences, approximately 31% seen once; the top ten hold 15%. The material sequenced was blood. These receptors were obtained from a woman aged 80 or over in good health.

This clonotype was recorded many times. The chain links TRBV12-3 or TRBV12-4 to TRBJ2-1, with 8 bases that match TRBD2. This CDR3 has 16 amino acids. Trimming removed 6 bases from V and 6 bases from J; junction bases left unmatched: 13. The CDR3 region has the DNA TGTGCCAGCAGCCCGCGGGGGCTCCGGGGGGGCAATGAGCAGTTCTTC. The encoded protein is CASSPRGLRGGNEQFF.

This clonotype was counted ten times or more. The chain links TRBV7-8 to TRBJ2-5; D might be TRBD1 (5 bases). This CDR3 comprises 16 residues. V was clipped by 3 bases and J by 5 bases, with 19 bases between them. Per germline, CDR1 SGHVS and CDR2 FQNEAQ. This CDR3 reads CASSFLVGQGGETQYF. CDR3 bases: TGTGCCAGCAGCTTCCTGGTTGGGCAGGGTGGTGAGACCCAGTACTTC.

The chain links TRBV4-3 to TRBJ2-7; TRBD1 might be the D (8 bases). This CDR3 has 17 residues. Deletions cut 0 bases from V and 3 bases from J, with 18 bases between. CDR1 and CDR2 (germline): LGHNA, YSLEER. The CDR3 coding sequence is TGCGCCAGCAGCCAAGATTTGGGGGGGACAGGAGACTACGAGCAGTACTTC. It encodes CASSQDLGGTGDYEQYF.

The gene calls are TRBV7-2 and TRBJ1-2; 7 positions match TRBD1. CDR1 and CDR2 (germline): SGHTA, FQGNSA. The length of the CDR3 is 13 residues. The junction had 4 bases not matched to a gene; V was cut back by 5 bases and J by 4 bases. The chain's CDR3 is CASSRPGGYGYTF. The CDR3 DNA reads TGTGCCAGCAGCCGACCAGGGGGCTATGGCTACACCTTC.

This clonotype was observed at least ten times. The V gene is TRBV5-6, the J gene TRBJ2-5; D remains ambiguous. The germline V gene encodes CDR1 SGHDT and CDR2 YYEEEE. The V gene lost 1 base and the J gene lost 1 base, with 8 bases spanning the gap. The CDR3 length is 14 residues. The CDR3 DNA reads as TGTGCCAGCAGCTTGAAACGTATCCAAGAGACCCAGTACTTC. Amino acids: CASSLKRIQETQYF. Supplemented by reference TRBV5-6 and TRBJ2-5, the full variable domain reads DAGVTQSPTHLIKTRGQQVTLRCSPKSGHDTVSWYQQALGQGPQFIFQYYEEEERQRGNFPDRFSGHQFPNYSSELNVNALLLGDSALYLCASSLKRIQETQYFGPGTRLLVL.

The gene calls are TRBV20-1 and TRBJ1-1, with 7 bases identical to TRBD1. The V gene end was trimmed by 3 bases and the J gene end by 2 bases; junction bases not matched to a gene: 12. The CDR3 has 16 residues. The V gene's germline CDR1 is DFQATT and CDR2 SNEGSKA (reference sequence). The CDR3: CSASLKGQVYNTEAFF. The CDR3 region has the DNA TGCAGTGCTAGCTTAAAAGGACAGGTTTATAACACTGAAGCTTTCTTT.

This rearrangement joins TRBV4-3 to TRBJ2-7; TRBD2 might be the D (6 bases). The better agreement between TRBJ2-5 and the DNA end casts doubt on the J call. The CDR3 length is 15 residues. The germline V gene encodes CDR1 LGHNA and CDR2 YSLEER. The CDR3: CASSQEWRGEETQYF. The CDR3 nucleotides are TGCGCCAGCAGCCAAGAATGGCGCGGGGAAGAGACCCAGTACTTC.

J is TRBJ2-5 and V is TRBV2, with 10 bases that match TRBD2. V shed 8 bases, J shed 5 bases, and the junction held 8 bases outside the gene matches. CDR3 length: 14 amino acids. Germline CDR1 is SNHLY and CDR2 is FYNNEI. DNA for the CDR3: TGTGCCAGCCAATTCGGACTAGCGGTGGAGACCCAGTACTTC. This gives the protein CASQFGLAVETQYF.

This clonotype came up many times. The V and J genes are TRBV11-2 and TRBJ1-2; 7 positions match TRBD1. Trimming removed 1 base from V and 4 bases from J; junction bases left unmatched: 3. The germline V gene has CDR1 SGHAT and CDR2 FQNNGV. The CDR3 spans 14 residues. CDR3 amino acids: CASSLVGGGYGYTF. The CDR3 nucleotides read TGTGCCAGCAGCTTAGTAGGGGGCGGCTATGGCTACACCTTC. The entire variable domain, with the rest obtained from reference TRBV11-2 and TRBJ1-2, is as follows: EAGVAQSPRYKIIEKRQSVAFWCNPISGHATLYWYQQILGQGPKLLIQFQNNGVVDDSQLPKDRFSAERLKGVDSTLKIQPAKLEDSAVYLCASSLVGGGYGYTFGSGTRLTVV.

This clonotype was seen many times. The rearrangement joins TRBV6-6 to TRBJ1-1, with a tentative D call TRBD1 (5 bases). The CDR3 extends over 14 amino acids. V was shortened by 7 bases and J by 1 base, with 13 bases between the two germline ends. Germline lookup yields CDR1 MNHNY and CDR2 SVGAGI (reference sequence). The CDR3: CASTDKAANTEAFF. The CDR3 bases are TGTGCCAGCACGGACAAGGCAGCGAACACTGAAGCTTTCTTT.

This clonotype was recorded a few times. A read error may be the cause here, since a much bigger clone is one base away. The V gene is TRBV27, the J gene TRBJ2-1; D gene ambiguous. The CDR3 is 11 amino acids. Germline-derived CDR1 and CDR2 are MNHEY and SMNVEV (reference sequence). The CDR3 region is CAGSDWQQEFF. DNA for the CDR3: TGTGCCGGCAGTGATTGGCAGCAGGAGTTCTTC.

The V and J genes are TRBV6-1 and TRBJ2-1; maybe TRBD2 (6 bases). CDR1 and CDR2 from the germline V gene are MNHNS and SASEGT. This CDR3 has 13 residues. Between the trimmed V and J ends, which lost 1 base and 15 bases, there was a span of 16 bases. DNA of the CDR3: TGTGCCAGCAGTGAAGGGAGACAGACTAGGTGGTTCTTC. Translated: CASSEGRQTRWFF.

With respect to this clonotype: The junction and the germline gene differ at one end; a read error may be behind it. The rearrangement joins TRBV12-3 or TRBV12-4 to TRBJ2-5; 10 nucleotides match TRBD1. This CDR3 is 16 amino acids long. The CDR3 DNA is TGTGCCGGCAGTCCGCGGACAGGGGGACTCGGCGAGACCCAGTACTTC. Translation: CAGSPRTGGLGETQYF.

In this sample, this clonotype turned up many times. The V gene is TRBV5-1, the J gene TRBJ2-1, with 11 bases that match TRBD2. V gave up 4 bases and J gave up 4 bases; unmatched junction bases: 10. The germline V gene encodes CDR1 SGHRS and CDR2 YFSETQ. This CDR3 comprises 17 residues. The CDR3 nucleotides are TGCGCCAGCAGCCTACCGAGGACTAGCGGGTATTACAATGAGCAGTTCTTC. Encoded protein: CASSLPRTSGYYNEQFF.

This clonotype was counted many times. The chain has TRBV4-1 and TRBJ1-2; D perhaps matches TRBD1 (6 bases). Per the germline V gene, CDR1 is MGHRA and CDR2 is YSYEKL. The CDR3 spans 14 residues. V lost 0 bases and J lost 7, with 12 bases in between. The CDR3 loop reads CASSQENRVGGYTF. CDR3 bases: TGCGCCAGCAGCCAAGAGAACAGGGTCGGTGGCTACACCTTC.

As regards this clonotype: A much larger clone lies one base from this, so it may be a read error. The chain joins TRBV27 to TRBJ1-4, with D perhaps TRBD1 (5 bases). The V end lost 6 bases, the J end lost 9 bases, and 23 bases lay between the germline ends. Per germline, CDR1 MNHEY and CDR2 SMNVEV (reference sequence). The CDR3 loop spans 16 amino acids. The CDR3 spells CASSRGPTAKGKKLFF. CDR3 bases: TGTGCCAGCAGCCGAGGTCCGACAGCAAAGGGTAAAAAACTGTTTTTT. Based on the CDR3 plus reference TRBV27 and TRBJ1-4, the full variable domain is EAQVTQNPRYLITVTGKKLTVTCSQNMNHEYMSWYRQDPGLGLRQIYYSMNVEVTDKGDVPEGYKVSRKEKRNFPLILESPSPNQTSLYFCASSRGPTAKGKKLFFGSGTQLSVL.

A word on this clonotype: This may be a read error, as it is one base from a much larger clone. No conserved phenylalanine or tryptophan ends this CDR3, so it is likely a read error. The chain combines TRBV5-1 with TRBJ1-2, with D tentatively TRBD1 (5 bases). This CDR3 is 14 amino acids long. Between the trimmed V and J ends, which lost 0 bases and 6 bases, there was a span of 12 bases. The V gene's germline CDR1 is SGHRS and CDR2 YFSETQ. The CDR3 DNA follows: TGCGCCAGCAGCTTGGGTGCAGGGCCCGATGGCTACACCTTA. It is translated as CASSLGAGPDGYTL.

V and J are TRBV7-8 and TRBJ1-1; 7 nucleotides match TRBD1. CDR3 length equals 17 residues. With V trimmed by 3 bases and J by 0 bases, 10 bases remained unmatched. CDR1 and CDR2 from the germline V gene are SGHVS and FQNEAQ. Written as DNA, the CDR3 is TGTGCCAGCAGCTTGACCGCTGTGACAGGGTTGAACACTGAAGCTTTCTTT. Protein product: CASSLTAVTGLNTEAFF. Full variable domain (remainder filled in from reference TRBV7-8 and TRBJ1-1): GAGVSQSPRYKVAKRGQDVALRCDPISGHVSLFWYQQALGQGPEFLTYFQNEAQLDKSGLPSDRFFAERPEGSVSTLKIQRTQQEDSAVYLCASSLTAVTGLNTEAFFGQGTRLTVV.

V usage is TRBV27 and J usage is TRBJ2-1; D is possibly TRBD1 (6 bases). The CDR3 is made up of 15 amino acids. V was trimmed by 2 bases and J by 6 bases, leaving 14 bases between them. Germline loops: CDR1 MNHEY, CDR2 SMNVEV (reference sequence). The CDR3: CASSLPGVLINEQFF. The CDR3 DNA reads as TGTGCCAGCAGTTTACCAGGGGTTCTTATCAATGAGCAGTTCTTC.

The rearrangement uses TRBV7-9 and TRBJ2-1; 9 bases agree with TRBD1. The V gene's germline CDR1 is SEHNR and CDR2 FQNEAQ (reference sequence). With 3 bases clipped from V and 13 bases from J, the junction kept 16 bases outside the gene matches. The CDR3 extends over 16 amino acids. The CDR3 reads CASSLHDRGASDRQFF. The CDR3 DNA reads TGTGCCAGCAGCTTGCACGACAGGGGGGCTAGCGATCGTCAGTTCTTC. The full variable domain, with the rest looked up from reference TRBV7-9 and TRBJ2-1, is DTGVSQNPRHKITKRGQNVTFRCDPISEHNRLYWYRQTLGQGPEFLTYFQNEAQLEKSRLLSDRFSAERPKGSFSTLEIQRTEQGDSAMYLCASSLHDRGASDRQFFGPGTRLTVL.

This clonotype was found many times. J is TRBJ2-3 and V is TRBV6-1; unclear D gene. The V end lost 2 bases, the J end lost 2 bases, and 5 bases lay between the germline ends. The germline V gene encodes CDR1 MNHNS and CDR2 SASEGT. The CDR3 has 13 amino acids. CDR3 in amino acids: CASSERDTDTQYF. The CDR3 region has the DNA TGTGCCAGCAGTGAAAGGGACACAGATACGCAGTATTTT.

The rearrangement uses TRBV20-1 and TRBJ2-3; D is possibly TRBD2 (6 bases). Trimming took off 0 bases at V and 0 bases at J, with 10 bases between the two ends. The CDR3 length is 15 residues. Germline CDR1 DFQATT, CDR2 SNEGSKA (reference sequence). The CDR3 sequence is CSARELGSSTDTQYF. CDR3 nucleotides: TGCAGTGCTAGAGAGCTCGGGAGCAGCACAGATACGCAGTATTTT.

Turning to this clonotype: A single base separates this from a much larger clone, so it may be a read error. The rearrangement links TRBV6-5 to TRBJ1-2; D might be TRBD1 (5 bases). The V gene's germline CDR1 is MNHEY and CDR2 SVGAGI. CDR3 length: 16 residues. Trimming pared 2 bases from V and 4 bases from J, leaving 17 bases between. CDR3 protein: CASSYGGGEGVYGYTF. CDR3 coding DNA: TGTGCCAGCAGTTACGGCGGAGGGGAGGGTGTCTATGGCTACACCTTC.

This clonotype showed up many times. This sequence joins TRBV21-1 and TRBJ1-5. TRBV21-1 is a documented pseudogene. The CDR3 has 15 amino acids. Written as DNA, the CDR3 is TGTGCCAGCAGCACGTGTACGAACTTCAATCAGCCCCAGCATTTT. It codes for CASSTCTNFNQPQHF.

This clonotype came up many times. V usage is TRBV3-1 and J usage is TRBJ1-2; D may be TRBD1 (6 bases). V was cut by 1 base and J by 5 bases, with 11 bases left in between. Germline V lookup: CDR1 LGHDT, CDR2 YNNKEL (reference sequence). This CDR3 spans 14 amino acids. This CDR3 is CASSQGGQKYGYTF. The CDR3 DNA reads as TGTGCCAGCAGCCAAGGAGGACAGAAGTATGGCTACACCTTC.

This clonotype was observed a handful of times. The rearrangement uses TRBV6-2 or TRBV6-3 and TRBJ1-2, with 9 bases identical to TRBD1. The V segment lost 7 bases and the J segment 4 bases; nucleotides outside the gene matches: 10. Per germline, CDR1 MNHEY and CDR2 SVGEGT. The CDR3 runs to 15 residues. The chain's CDR3 is CASTSGTGFLYGYTF. CDR3 nucleotide sequence: TGTGCCAGCACCTCCGGGACAGGGTTCCTCTATGGCTACACCTTC.

V is TRBV6-4 and J is TRBJ2-1; D might be TRBD2 (6 bases). Germline loops: CDR1 MRHNA, CDR2 SNTAGT. Trimming left V 5 bases short and J 6 bases short, with 11 bases between. This CDR3 has 13 amino acids. CDR3 nucleotide sequence: TGTGCCAGCAGTCCTCGGGGGTTCAATGAGCAGTTCTTC. This codes for CASSPRGFNEQFF.